This entry concerns a single T cell receptor beta chain. With V trimmed by 4 bases and J by 4 bases, 5 bases remained unmatched. The germline CDR1 and CDR2 sequences are MNHEY and SVGAGI. This CDR3 contains 14 residues. These data originate in a study of blood T cell repertoires in COVID-19. Looking at the study overall: The United States, Italy and Spain supplied acute and convalescent COVID-19 samples.

Assay: immunoSEQ multiplex PCR; the TCRdb copy retains only in-frame clones and omits some. The table records approximately 210,000 clones, about 79% of them present only once. Sequencing used PBMCs or T cells enriched from blood (not recorded which). The chain uses TRBV6-5 and TRBJ1-1; 8 bases line up with TRBD1. The TCR originated in a woman aged 55 to 70 who had recovered from COVID-19. CDR3 loop: CASSSGGFGTEAFF. The CDR3 DNA is TGTGCCAGCAGTTCAGGGGGCTTCGGCACTGAAGCTTTCTTT.